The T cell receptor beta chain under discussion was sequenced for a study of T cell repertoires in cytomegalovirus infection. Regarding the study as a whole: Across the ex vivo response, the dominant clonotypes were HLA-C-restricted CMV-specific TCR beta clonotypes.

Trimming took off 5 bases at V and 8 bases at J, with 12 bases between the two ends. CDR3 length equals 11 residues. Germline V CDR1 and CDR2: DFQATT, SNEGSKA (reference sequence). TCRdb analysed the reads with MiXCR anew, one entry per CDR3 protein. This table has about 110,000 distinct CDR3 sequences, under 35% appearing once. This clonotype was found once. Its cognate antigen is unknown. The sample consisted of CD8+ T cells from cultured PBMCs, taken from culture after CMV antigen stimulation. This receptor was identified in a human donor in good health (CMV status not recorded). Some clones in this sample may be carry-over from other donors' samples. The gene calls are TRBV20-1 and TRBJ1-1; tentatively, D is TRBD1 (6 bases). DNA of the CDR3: TGCAGTGCTGGAAATACAGGGGAAGCTTTCTTT. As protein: CSAGNTGEAFF.